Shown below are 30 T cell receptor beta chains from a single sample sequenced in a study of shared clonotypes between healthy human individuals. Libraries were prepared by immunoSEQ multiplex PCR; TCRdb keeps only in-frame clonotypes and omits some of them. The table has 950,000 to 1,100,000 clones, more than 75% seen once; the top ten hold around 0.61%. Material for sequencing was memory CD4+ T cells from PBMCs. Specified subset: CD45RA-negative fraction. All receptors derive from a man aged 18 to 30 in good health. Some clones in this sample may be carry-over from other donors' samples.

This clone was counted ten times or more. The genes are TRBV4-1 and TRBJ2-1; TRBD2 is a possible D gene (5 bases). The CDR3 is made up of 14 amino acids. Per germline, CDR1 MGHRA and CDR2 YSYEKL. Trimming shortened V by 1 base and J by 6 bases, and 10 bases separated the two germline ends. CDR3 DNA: TGCGCCAGCAGCCAAGGACTACTTGCCAATGAGCAGTTCTTC. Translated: CASSQGLLANEQFF.

CDR3 coding DNA: TGTGCCAGCAGCTTACGTAGGGCTAACTATGGCTACACCTTC. This sequence encodes CASSLRRANYGYTF. The rearrangement joins TRBV7-2 to TRBJ1-2; D call uncertain. The V gene's germline CDR1 is SGHTA and CDR2 FQGNSA. V dropped 2 bases and J dropped 0 bases, with 7 bases sitting between them. CDR3 length equals 14 residues.

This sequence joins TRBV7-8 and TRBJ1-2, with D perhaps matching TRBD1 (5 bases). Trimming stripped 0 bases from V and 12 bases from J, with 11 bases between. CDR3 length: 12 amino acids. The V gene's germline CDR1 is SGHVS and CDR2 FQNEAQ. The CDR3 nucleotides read TGTGCCAGCAGCTTAGCTGGGGGGGTTCACACCTTC. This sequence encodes CASSLAGGVHTF.

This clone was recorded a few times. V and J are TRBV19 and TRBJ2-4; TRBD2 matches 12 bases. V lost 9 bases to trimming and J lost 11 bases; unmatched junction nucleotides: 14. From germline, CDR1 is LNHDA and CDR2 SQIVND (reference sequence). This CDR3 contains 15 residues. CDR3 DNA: TGTGCCAGCAGCCCGGGACTAGCGGGTTTTTGGGTTCAGTACTTC. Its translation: CASSPGLAGFWVQYF.

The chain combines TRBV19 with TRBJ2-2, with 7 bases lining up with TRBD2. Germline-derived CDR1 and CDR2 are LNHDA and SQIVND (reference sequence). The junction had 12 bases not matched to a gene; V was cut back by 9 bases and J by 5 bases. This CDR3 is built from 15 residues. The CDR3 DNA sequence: TGTGCCAGCAGGGTCGCGGGAGTTTATACCGGGGAGCTGTTTTTT. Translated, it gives CASRVAGVYTGELFF.

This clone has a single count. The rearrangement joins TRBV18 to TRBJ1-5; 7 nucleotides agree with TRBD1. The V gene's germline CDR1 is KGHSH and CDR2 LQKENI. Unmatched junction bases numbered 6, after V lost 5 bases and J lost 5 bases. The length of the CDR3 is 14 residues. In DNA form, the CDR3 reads TGTGCCAGCTCAGGGAAGGGGGCCGATCAGCCCCAGCATTTT. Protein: CASSGKGADQPQHF.

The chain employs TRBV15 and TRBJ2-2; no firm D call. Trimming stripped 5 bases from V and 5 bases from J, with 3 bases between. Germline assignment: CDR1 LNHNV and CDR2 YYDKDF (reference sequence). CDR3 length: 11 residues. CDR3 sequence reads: CATSYTGELFF. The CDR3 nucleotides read TGTGCCACCAGCTATACCGGGGAGCTGTTTTTT.

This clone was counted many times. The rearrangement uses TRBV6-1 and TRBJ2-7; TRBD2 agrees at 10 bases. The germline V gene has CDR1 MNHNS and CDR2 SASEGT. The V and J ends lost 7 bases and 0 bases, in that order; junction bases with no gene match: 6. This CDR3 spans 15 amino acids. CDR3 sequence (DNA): TGTGCCAGCAACATAGCGGGAGGCCCCTCCTACGAGCAGTACTTC. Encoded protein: CASNIAGGPSYEQYF.

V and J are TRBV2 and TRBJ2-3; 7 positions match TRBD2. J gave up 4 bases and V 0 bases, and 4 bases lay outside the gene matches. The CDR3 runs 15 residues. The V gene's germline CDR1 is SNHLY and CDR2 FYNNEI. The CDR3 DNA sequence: TGTGCCAGCAGTGAAGCGCCCCGGGGGGCAGATACGCAGTATTTT. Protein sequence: CASSEAPRGADTQYF.

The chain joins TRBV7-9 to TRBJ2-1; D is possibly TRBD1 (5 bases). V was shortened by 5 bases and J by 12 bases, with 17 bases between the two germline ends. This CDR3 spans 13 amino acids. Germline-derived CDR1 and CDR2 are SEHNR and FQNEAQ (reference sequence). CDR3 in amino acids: CASSPIWGRMQFF. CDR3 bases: TGTGCCAGCAGCCCAATATGGGGCCGGATGCAGTTCTTC.

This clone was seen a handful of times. CDR3 region: CASSVDRGGTEAFF. The DNA of the CDR3 is TGTGCCAGCAGCGTAGATAGGGGTGGGACTGAAGCTTTCTTT. The gene calls are TRBV9 and TRBJ1-1, with D perhaps matching TRBD1 (5 bases). The CDR3 is made up of 14 amino acids. The germline CDR1 and CDR2 sequences are SGDLS and YYNGEE. Trimming stripped 0 bases from V and 5 bases from J, with 11 bases between.

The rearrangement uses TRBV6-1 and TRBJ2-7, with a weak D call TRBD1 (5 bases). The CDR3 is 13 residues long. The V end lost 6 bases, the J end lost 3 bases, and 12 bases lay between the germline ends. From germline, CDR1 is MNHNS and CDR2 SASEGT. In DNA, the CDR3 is TGTGCCAGCAGCTCAGGGCGACTCTACGAGCAGTACTTC. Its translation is CASSSGRLYEQYF.

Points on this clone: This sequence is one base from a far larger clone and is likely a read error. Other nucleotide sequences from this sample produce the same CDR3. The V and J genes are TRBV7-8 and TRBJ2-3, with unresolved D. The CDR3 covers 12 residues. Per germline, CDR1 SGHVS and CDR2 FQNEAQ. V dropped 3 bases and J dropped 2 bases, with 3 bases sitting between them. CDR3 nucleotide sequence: TGTGCCAGCAGCTTGGACACAGATACGCAGTATTTT. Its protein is CASSLDTDTQYF.

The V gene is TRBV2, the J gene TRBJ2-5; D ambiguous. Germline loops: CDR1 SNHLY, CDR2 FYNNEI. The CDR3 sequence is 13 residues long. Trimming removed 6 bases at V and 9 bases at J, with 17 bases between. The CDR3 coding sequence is TGTGCCAGCAGCGCCGACTCTCGGCTCGCCCAGTACTTC. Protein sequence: CASSADSRLAQYF.

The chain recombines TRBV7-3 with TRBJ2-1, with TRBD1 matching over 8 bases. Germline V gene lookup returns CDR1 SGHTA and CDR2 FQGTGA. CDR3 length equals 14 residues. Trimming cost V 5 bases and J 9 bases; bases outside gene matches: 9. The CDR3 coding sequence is TGTGCCAGCAGCCTTACCCAGGGGGCGCTTGAGCAGTTCTTC. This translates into CASSLTQGALEQFF.

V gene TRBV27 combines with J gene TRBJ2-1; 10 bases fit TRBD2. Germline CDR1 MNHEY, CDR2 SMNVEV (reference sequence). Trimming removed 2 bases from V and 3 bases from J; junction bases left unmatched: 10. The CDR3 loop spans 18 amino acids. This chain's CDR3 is CASSLHGAGTSVYNEQFF. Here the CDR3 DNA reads TGTGCCAGCAGTTTACATGGGGCCGGGACTAGCGTCTACAATGAGCAGTTCTTC.

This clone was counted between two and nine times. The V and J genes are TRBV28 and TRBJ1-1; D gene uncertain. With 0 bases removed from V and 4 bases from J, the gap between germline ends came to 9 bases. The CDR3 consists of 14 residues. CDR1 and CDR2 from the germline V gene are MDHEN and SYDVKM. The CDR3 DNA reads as TGTGCCAGCAGTTTATGGGAGGGCGTCACTGAAGCTTTCTTT. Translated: CASSLWEGVTEAFF.

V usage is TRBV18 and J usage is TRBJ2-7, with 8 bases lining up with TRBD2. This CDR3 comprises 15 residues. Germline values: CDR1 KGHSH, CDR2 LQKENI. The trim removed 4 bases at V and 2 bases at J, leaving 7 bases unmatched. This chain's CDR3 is CASSLSGTRAYEQYF. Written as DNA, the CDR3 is TGTGCCAGCTCACTTTCCGGGACTAGAGCCTACGAGCAGTACTTC.

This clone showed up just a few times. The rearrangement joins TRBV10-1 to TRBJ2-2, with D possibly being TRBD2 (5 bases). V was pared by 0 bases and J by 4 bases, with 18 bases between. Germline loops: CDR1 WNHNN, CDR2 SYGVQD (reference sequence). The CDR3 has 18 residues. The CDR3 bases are TGCGCCAGCAGTGAGTCAAGGGCTAGCTTACCGGTCACCGGGGAGCTGTTTTTT. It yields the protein CASSESRASLPVTGELFF.

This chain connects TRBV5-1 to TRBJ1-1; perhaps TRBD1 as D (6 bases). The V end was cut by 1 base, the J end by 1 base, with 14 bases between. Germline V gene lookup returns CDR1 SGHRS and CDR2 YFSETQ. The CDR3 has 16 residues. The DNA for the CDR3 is TGCGCCAGCAGCTTGTTACAGGGCGGGGAGAACACTGAAGCTTTCTTT. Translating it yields CASSLLQGGENTEAFF.

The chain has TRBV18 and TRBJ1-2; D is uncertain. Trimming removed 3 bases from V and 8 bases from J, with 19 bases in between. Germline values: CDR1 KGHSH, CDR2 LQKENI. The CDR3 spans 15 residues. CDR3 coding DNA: TGTGCCAGCTCACCTGATCTGGGGTCCTTTGGGGGCTACACCTTC. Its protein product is CASSPDLGSFGGYTF.

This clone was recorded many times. As DNA, the CDR3 is TGTGCCAGCAGCCCCTCAATTGGAGGCTACACCTTC. Amino acid sequence: CASSPSIGGYTF. The V gene is TRBV28, the J gene TRBJ1-2; D is unresolved. Germline CDR1 reads MDHEN; CDR2 reads SYDVKM. Trimming shortened V by 6 bases and J by 8 bases, and 13 bases separated the two germline ends. This CDR3 spans 12 amino acids.

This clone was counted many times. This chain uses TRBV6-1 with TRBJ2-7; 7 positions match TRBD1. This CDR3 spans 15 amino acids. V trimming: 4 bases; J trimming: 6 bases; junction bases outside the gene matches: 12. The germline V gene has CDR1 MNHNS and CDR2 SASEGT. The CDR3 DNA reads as TGTGCCAGCAGTGTGGACAGGACCCTTTTGGGCGAGCAGTACTTC. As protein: CASSVDRTLLGEQYF.

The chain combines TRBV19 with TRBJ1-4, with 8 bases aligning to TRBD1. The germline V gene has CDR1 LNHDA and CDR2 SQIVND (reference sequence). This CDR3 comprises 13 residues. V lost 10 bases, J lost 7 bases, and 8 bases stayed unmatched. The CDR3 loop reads CATSDREGEKLFF. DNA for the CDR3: TGTGCCACCTCGGACAGGGAAGGTGAAAAACTGTTTTTT. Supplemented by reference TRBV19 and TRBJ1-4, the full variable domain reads DGGITQSPKYLFRKEGQNVTLSCEQNLNHDAMYWYRQDPGQGLRLIYYSQIVNDFQKGDIAEGYSVSREKKESFPLTVTSAQKNPTAFYLCATSDREGEKLFFGSGTQLSVL.

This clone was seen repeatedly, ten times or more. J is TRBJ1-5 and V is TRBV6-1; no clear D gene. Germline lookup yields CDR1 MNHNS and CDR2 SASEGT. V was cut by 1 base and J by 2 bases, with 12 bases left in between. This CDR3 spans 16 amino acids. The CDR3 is CASSEGVSVGNQPQHF. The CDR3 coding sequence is TGTGCCAGCAGTGAAGGTGTAAGTGTGGGCAATCAGCCCCAGCATTTT.

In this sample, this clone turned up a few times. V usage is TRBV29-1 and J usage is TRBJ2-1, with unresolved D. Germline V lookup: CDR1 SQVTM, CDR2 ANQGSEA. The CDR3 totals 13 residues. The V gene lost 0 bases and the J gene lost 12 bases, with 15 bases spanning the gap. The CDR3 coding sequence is TGCAGCGTTGAAGAAGTAAGGTCCGTGCGGCAGTTCTTC. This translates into CSVEEVRSVRQFF.

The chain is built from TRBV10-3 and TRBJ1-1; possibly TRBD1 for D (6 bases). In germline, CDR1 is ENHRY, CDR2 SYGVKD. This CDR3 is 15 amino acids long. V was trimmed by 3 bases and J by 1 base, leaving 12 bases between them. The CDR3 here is CAISDRGGENTEAFF. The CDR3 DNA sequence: TGTGCCATCAGTGATCGAGGGGGGGAGAACACTGAAGCTTTCTTT.

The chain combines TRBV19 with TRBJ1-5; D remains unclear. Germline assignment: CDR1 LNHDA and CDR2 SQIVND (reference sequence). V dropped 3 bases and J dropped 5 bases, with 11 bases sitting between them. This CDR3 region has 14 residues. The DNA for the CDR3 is TGTGCCAGTAGTATCTCGCAGTCGTATCAGCCCCAGCATTTT. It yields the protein CASSISQSYQPQHF.

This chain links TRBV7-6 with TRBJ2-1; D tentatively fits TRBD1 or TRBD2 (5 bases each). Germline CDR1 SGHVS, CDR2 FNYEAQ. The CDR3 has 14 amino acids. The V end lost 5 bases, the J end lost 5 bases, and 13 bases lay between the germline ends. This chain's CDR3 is CASSAWGSDNEQFF. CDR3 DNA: TGTGCCAGCAGCGCGTGGGGGAGTGACAATGAGCAGTTCTTC.

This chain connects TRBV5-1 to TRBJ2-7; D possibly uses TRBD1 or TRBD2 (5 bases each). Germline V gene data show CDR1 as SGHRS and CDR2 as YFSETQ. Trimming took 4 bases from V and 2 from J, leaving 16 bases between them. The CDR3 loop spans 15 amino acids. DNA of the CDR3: TGCGCCAGCAGCATAAACCGGGACCGAGCCTACGAGCAGTACTTC. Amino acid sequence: CASSINRDRAYEQYF. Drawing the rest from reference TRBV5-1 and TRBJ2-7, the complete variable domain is KAGVTQTPRYLIKTRGQQVTLSCSPISGHRSVSWYQQTPGQGLQFLFEYFSETQRNKGNFPGRFSGRQFSNSRSEMNVSTLELGDSALYLCASSINRDRAYEQYFGPGTRLTVT.